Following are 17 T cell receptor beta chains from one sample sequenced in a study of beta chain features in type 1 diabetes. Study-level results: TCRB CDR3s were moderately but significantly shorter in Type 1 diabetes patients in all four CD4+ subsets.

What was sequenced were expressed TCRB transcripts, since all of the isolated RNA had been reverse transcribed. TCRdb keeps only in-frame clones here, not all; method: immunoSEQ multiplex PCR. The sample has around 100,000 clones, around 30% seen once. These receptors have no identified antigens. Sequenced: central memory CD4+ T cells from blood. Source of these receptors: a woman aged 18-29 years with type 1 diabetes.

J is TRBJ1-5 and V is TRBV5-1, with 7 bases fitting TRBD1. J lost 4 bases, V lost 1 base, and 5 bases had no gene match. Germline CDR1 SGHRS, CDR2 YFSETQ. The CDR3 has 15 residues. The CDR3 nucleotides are TGCGCCAGCAGCTTGCAAGGGACAGAGAATCAGCCCCAGCATTTT. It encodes CASSLQGTENQPQHF.

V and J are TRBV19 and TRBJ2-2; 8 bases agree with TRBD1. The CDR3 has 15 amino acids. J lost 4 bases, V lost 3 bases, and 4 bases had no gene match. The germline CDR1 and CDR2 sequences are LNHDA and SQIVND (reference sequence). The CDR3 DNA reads TGTGCCAGTAGTATCCTTACAGGGGGCACCGGGGAGCTGTTTTTT. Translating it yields CASSILTGGTGELFF.

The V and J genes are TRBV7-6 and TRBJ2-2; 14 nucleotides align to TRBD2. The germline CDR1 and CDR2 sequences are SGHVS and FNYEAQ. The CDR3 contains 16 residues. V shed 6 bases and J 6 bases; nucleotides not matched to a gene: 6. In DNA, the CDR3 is TGTGCCAGCAGTAGGACTAGCGGGAGGTCCCCCGGGGAGCTGTTTTTT. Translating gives CASSRTSGRSPGELFF.

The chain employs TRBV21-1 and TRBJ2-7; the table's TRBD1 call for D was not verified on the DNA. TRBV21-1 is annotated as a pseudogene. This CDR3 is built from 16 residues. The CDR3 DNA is TGTGCCAGCAGCAGGGAACAGGAACACGATTACACACGGCAGTACGTC. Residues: CASSREQEHDYTRQYV.

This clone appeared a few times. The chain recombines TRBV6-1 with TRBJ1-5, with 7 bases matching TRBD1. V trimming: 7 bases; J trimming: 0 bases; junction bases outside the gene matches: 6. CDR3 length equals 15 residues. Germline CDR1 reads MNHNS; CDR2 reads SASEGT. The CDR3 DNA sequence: TGTGCCAGCATGGGACAGCTTTATAGCAATCAGCCCCAGCATTTT. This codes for CASMGQLYSNQPQHF.

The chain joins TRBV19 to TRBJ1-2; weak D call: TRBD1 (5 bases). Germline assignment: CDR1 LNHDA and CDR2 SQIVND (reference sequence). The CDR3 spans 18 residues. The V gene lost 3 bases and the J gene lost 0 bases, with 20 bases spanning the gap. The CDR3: CASSMAGTTRSANYGYTF. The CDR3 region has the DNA TGTGCCAGTAGTATGGCGGGGACCACCCGATCCGCTAACTATGGCTACACCTTC.

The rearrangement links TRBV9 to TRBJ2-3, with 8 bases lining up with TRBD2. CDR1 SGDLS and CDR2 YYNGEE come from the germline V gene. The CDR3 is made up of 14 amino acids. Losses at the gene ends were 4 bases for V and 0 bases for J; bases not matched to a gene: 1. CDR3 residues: CASSRTSSTDTQYF. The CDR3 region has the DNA TGTGCCAGCAGCCGGACTAGCAGCACAGATACGCAGTATTTT. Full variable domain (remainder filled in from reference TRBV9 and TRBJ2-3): DSGVTQTPKHLITATGQRVTLRCSPRSGDLSVYWYQQSLDQGLQFLIQYYNGEERAKGNILERFSAQQFPDLHSELNLSSLELGDSALYFCASSRTSSTDTQYFGPGTRLTVL.

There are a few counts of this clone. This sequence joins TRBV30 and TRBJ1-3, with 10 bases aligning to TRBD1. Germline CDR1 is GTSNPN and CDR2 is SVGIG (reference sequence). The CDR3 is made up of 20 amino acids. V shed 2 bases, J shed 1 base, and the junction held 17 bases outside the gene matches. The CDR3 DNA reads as TGTGCCTGGAGTTTTAAGCCGGGACAGGGGATTTCTTGGTCTGGAAACACCATATATTTT. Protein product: CAWSFKPGQGISWSGNTIYF.

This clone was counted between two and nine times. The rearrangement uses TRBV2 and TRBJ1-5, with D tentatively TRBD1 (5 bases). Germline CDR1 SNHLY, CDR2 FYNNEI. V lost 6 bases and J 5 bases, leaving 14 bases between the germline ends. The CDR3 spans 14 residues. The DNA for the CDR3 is TGTGCCAGCAGCGCCGACAGCAGGTATCAGCCCCAGCATTTT. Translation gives CASSADSRYQPQHF.

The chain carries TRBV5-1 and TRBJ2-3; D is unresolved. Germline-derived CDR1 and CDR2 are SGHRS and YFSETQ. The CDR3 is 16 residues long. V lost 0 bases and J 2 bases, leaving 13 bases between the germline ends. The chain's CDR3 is CASSLGLLSSTDTQYF. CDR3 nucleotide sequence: TGCGCCAGCAGCTTGGGACTTCTGAGCTCCACAGATACGCAGTATTTT.

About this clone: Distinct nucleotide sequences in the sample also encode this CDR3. The CDR3 here is CASSIGTRQETQYF. The DNA of the CDR3 is TGTGCCAGTAGTATCGGGACACGACAAGAGACCCAGTACTTC. The chain recombines TRBV19 with TRBJ2-5; TRBD1 might be the D (6 bases). V was pared by 3 bases and J by 2 bases, with 10 bases between. The CDR3 runs 14 residues. Germline V gene sequence: CDR1 LNHDA, CDR2 SQIVND (reference sequence). Looking up the rest from reference TRBV19 and TRBJ2-5 gives the full variable domain: DGGITQSPKYLFRKEGQNVTLSCEQNLNHDAMYWYRQDPGQGLRLIYYSQIVNDFQKGDIAEGYSVSREKKESFPLTVTSAQKNPTAFYLCASSIGTRQETQYFGPGTRLLVL.

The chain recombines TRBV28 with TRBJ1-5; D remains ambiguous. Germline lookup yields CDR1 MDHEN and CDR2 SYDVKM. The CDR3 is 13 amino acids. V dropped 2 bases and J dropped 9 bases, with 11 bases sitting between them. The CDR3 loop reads CASSLDLQRPQHF. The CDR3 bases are TGTGCCAGCAGTTTAGATCTCCAGCGGCCCCAGCATTTT.

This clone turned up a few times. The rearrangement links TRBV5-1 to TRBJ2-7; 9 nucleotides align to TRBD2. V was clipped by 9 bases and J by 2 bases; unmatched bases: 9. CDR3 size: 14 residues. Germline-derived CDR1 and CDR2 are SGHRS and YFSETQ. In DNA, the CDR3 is TGCGCCACCTCCGGGACTAGCAGCCCCTACGAGCAGTACGTC. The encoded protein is CATSGTSSPYEQYV.

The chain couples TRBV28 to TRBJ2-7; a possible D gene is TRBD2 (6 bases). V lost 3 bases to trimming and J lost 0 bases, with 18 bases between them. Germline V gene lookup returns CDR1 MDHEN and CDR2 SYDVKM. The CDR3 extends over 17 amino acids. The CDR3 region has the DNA TGTGCCAGCAGTTTGGAGTCCGGGACTTCTCGCTCCTACGAGCAGTACTTC. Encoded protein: CASSLESGTSRSYEQYF.

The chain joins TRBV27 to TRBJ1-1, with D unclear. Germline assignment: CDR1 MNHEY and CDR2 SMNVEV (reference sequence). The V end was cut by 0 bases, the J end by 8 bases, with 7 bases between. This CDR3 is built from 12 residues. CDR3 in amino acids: CASSLSRGEAFF. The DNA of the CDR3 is TGTGCCAGCAGTTTATCGCGGGGAGAAGCTTTCTTT.

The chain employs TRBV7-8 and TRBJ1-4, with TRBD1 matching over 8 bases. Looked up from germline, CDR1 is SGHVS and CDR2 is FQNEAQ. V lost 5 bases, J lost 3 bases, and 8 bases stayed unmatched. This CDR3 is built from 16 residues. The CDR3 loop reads CASSQDRDQSNEKLFF. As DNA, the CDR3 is TGTGCCAGCAGCCAGGACAGGGATCAGTCTAATGAAAAACTGTTTTTT.

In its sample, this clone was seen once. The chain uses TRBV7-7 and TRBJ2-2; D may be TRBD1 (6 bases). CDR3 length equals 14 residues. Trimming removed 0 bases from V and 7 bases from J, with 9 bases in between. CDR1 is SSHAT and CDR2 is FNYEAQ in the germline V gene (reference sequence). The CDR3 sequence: CASSLAAGVGELFF. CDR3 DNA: TGTGCCAGCAGCTTAGCAGCAGGGGTCGGGGAGCTGTTTTTT.